A selection of T cell receptor beta chains follows, all from one sample in a study of blood T cell repertoires in COVID-19. Some clones are missing from TCRdb's copy, which holds only in-frame ones; the method was immunoSEQ multiplex PCR. The data hold approximately 99,000 clones, with more than 75% observed a single time. The source material was peripheral blood. The receptors derive from a human donor in a cohort sampled during active COVID-19. The CDR3 runs from the conserved cysteine through the conserved F or W. Fields, in order: V gene, J gene, D gene, clone size, CDR3 DNA, CDR3 protein. The D gene is left open where the match is weak. Only part of the rows carry a size: once, few, many, or a class if the clone is expanded.

TRBV11-1,TRBJ1-1,TRBD1,-,TGTGCCAGCAGCTCCGACAGGGGGACTGAAGCTTTCTTT,CASSSDRGTEAFF
TRBV7-8,TRBJ2-7,TRBD2,-,TGTGCCAGCAGCTTACTAGCGGGGTCGGGGGAGCAGTACTTC,CASSLLAGSGEQYF
TRBV5-1,TRBJ1-2,-,-,TGCGCCAGCAGCCTCGATGGGGCCAACTATGGCTACACCTTC,CASSLDGANYGYTF
TRBV5-4,TRBJ2-1,TRBD2,-,TGTGCCAGCAGCAGAGGACTAGCGGGAGACAATGAGCAGTTCTTC,CASSRGLAGDNEQFF
TRBV28,TRBJ2-5,-,-,TGTGCCAGCAGTTTAAGGAGGGAGACCCAGTACTTC,CASSLRRETQYF
TRBV28,TRBJ2-7,-,-,TGTGCCAGCAGAGCTAACAGGGAGCAGTACTTC,CASRANREQYF
TRBV18,TRBJ1-3,-,-,TGTGCCAGCTCACTTAATCCAGCGGACACCATATATTTT,CASSLNPADTIYF
TRBV4-2,TRBJ1-4,TRBD1,-,TGTGCCAGCAGCCCGGGACAGGAGGGTGAAAAACTGTTTTTT,CASSPGQEGEKLFF
TRBV25-1,TRBJ2-5,-,-,TGTGCCAGCAGTGATGTAGGGGCAGGGGAGACCCAGTACTTC,CASSDVGAGETQYF
TRBV27,TRBJ2-2,-,-,TGTGCCAGCAGAGGGCTAGCTGGAGTATCCGCCGGGGAGCTGTTTTTT,CASRGLAGVSAGELFF
TRBV6-1,TRBJ1-4,TRBD1,-,TGTGCCAGCAGTGGACAGGGATGGTACTCTAATGAAAAACTGTTTTTT,CASSGQGWYSNEKLFF
TRBV28,TRBJ2-1,-,-,TGTGCCAGCAGTTTCGGTCAGCGAGACAATGAGCAGTTCTTC,CASSFGQRDNEQFF
TRBV6-6,TRBJ1-3,-,-,TGTGCCAGCAGTTACGGACAGAGATCTGGAAACACCATATATTTT,CASSYGQRSGNTIYF
TRBV28,TRBJ2-1,TRBD2,-,TGTGCCAGCAGTCGTTTCCTAGCGGGAGTAGCTGATGAGCAGTTCTTC,CASSRFLAGVADEQFF
TRBV18,TRBJ1-6,TRBD1,-,TGTGCCAGCTCACCACGCCGGGACAGTAATTCACCCCTCCACTTT,CASSPRRDSNSPLHF
TRBV5-1,TRBJ2-5,-,few,TGCGCCAGCAGTCCTGGACAGCCCCAAGAGACCCAGTACTTC,CASSPGQPQETQYF
TRBV15,TRBJ2-7,-,-,TGTGCCACCAGCAGAGGGGCTAGCAGCTCCTACGAGCAGTACTTC,CATSRGASSSYEQYF
TRBV25-1,TRBJ2-3,TRBD2,-,TGTGCCAGCAAGGGAGGAGCGGGAGTCTTTGTGGATACGCAGTATTTT,CASKGGAGVFVDTQYF
TRBV28,TRBJ2-4,TRBD1,-,TGTGCCACTATAACAGGGGCTCCAAGGGGCATTCAGTACTTC,CATITGAPRGIQYF
TRBV19,TRBJ1-2,TRBD1,-,TGTGCCAGTAGTATAGATCTCTCCGGGACAGGGTCCTATGGCTACACCTTC,CASSIDLSGTGSYGYTF
TRBV7-2,TRBJ2-5,TRBD2,-,TGTGCCAGCAGCTTAGCGGGACTAGCGGGAGTAGGAGAGACCCAGTACTTC,CASSLAGLAGVGETQYF
TRBV4-2,TRBJ2-2,TRBD1,-,TGTGCCAGCAGCCCGAATCCTCCCGGGACAGGACACACCGGGGAGCTGTTTTTT,CASSPNPPGTGHTGELFF
TRBV6-4,TRBJ1-3,-,-,TGTGCCAGCAACCACCGCAGGGTATCTGGAAACACCATATATTTT,CASNHRRVSGNTIYF
TRBV12-3/TRBV12-4,TRBJ2-1,-,-,TGTGCCAGCAGTTTGCAGCGTGAGCAGTTCTTC,CASSLQREQFF
TRBV27,TRBJ2-7,TRBD2,-,TGTGCCAGCAAGACCTCGGCGGGGGTGCTTGAGCAGTACTTC,CASKTSAGVLEQYF
TRBV9,TRBJ1-5,TRBD1,once,TGTGCCAGCAGCGTAGCCCGGGACAGGGGATTTAGCAATCAGCCCCAGCATTTT,CASSVARDRGFSNQPQHF
TRBV6-2/TRBV6-3,TRBJ1-2,-,-,TGTGCCAGCAGCATCAGGGAGGGCTATGGCTACACCTTC,CASSIREGYGYTF
TRBV29-1,TRBJ2-7,-,-,TGCAGCGCCCACCTTACTAGCTCCTACGAGCAGTACTTC,CSAHLTSSYEQYF
TRBV7-3,TRBJ1-2,TRBD1,-,TGTGCCAGCAGCTTACTACAGGGGGAAGGCTACACCTTC,CASSLLQGEGYTF
TRBV28,TRBJ2-3,-,-,TGTGCCAGCAGTGTACAGGGATCAGATACGCAGTATTTT,CASSVQGSDTQYF
TRBV6-2/TRBV6-3,TRBJ2-7,-,-,TGTGCCAGCAGTTACTGGCAGAGGAGCTCCTACGAGCAGTACTTC,CASSYWQRSSYEQYF
TRBV2,TRBJ2-3,TRBD2,-,TGTGCCAGCAATCGACTAGCGGGAAGCACAGATACGCAGTATTTT,CASNRLAGSTDTQYF
TRBV20-1,TRBJ2-3,-,-,TGCAGTGCTAGTCCGGTTACAGATACGCAGTATTTT,CSASPVTDTQYF